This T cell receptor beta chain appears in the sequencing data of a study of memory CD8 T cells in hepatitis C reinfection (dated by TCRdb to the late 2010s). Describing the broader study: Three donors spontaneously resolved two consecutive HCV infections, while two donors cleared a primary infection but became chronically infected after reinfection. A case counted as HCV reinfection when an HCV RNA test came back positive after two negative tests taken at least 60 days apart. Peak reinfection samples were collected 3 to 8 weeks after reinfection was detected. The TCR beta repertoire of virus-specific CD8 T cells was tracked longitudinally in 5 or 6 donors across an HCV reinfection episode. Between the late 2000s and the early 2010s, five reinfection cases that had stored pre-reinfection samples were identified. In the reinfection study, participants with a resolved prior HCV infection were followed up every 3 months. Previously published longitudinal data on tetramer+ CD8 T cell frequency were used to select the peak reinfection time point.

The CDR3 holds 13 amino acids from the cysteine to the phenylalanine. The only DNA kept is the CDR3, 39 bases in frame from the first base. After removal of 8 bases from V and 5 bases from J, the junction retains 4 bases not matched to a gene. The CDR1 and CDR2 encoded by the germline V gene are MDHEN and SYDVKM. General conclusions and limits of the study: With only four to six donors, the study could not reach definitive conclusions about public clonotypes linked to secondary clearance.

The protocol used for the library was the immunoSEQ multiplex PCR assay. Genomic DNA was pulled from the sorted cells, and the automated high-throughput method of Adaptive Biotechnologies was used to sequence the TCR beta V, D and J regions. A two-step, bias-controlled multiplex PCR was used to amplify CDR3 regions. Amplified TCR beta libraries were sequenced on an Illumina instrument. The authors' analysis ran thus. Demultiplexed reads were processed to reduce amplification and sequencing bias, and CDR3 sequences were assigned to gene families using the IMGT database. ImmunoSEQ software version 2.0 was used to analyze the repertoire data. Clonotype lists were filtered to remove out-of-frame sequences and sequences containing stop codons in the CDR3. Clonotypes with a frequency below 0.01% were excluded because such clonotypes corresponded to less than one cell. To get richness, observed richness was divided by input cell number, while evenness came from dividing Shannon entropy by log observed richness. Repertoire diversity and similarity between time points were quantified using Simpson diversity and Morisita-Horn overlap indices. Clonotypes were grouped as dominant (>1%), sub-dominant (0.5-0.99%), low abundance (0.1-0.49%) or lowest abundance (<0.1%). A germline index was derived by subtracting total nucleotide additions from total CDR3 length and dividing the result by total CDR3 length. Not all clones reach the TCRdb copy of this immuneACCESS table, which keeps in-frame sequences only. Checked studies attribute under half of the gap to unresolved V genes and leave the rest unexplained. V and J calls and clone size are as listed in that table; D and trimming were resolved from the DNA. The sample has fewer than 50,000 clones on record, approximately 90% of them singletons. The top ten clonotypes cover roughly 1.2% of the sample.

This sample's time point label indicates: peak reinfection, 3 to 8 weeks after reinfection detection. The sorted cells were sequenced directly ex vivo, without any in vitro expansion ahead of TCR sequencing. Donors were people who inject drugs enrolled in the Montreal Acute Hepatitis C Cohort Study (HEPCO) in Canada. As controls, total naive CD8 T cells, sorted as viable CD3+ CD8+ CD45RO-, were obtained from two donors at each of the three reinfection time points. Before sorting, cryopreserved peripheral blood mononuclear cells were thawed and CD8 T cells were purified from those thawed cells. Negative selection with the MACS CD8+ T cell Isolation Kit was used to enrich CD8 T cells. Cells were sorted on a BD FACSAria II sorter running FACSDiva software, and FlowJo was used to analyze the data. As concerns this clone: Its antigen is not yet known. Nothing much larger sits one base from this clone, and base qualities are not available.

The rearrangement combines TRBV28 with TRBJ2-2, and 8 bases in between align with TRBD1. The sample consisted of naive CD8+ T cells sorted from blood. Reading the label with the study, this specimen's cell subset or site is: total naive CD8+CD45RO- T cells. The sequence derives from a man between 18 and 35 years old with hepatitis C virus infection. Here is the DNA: TGTGCCAGCGACAGGGGTGAGACCGGGGAGCTGTTTTTT. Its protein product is CASDRGETGELFF.